This T cell receptor (beta chain) was recovered during a study of shared clonotypes between healthy human individuals. Study-wide background: Per-donor plates numbered three CD4 naive, three CD4 memory, two CD8 naive and one CD8 memory.

Germline CDR1 reads MDHEN; CDR2 reads SYDVKM. V dropped 6 bases and J dropped 5; count of bases not matched to a gene: 14. CDR3 length: 17 residues. TCRdb's copy holds only in-frame clones and misses some; the assay was immunoSEQ multiplex PCR. This table has around 1,000,000 clones, approximately 80% appearing once. Study-level findings and limits: Sequencing depth was a factor that was expected to affect clonotype sharing among donors. As a rule, naive subsets had a larger estimated richness than memory subsets. Collection of samples was limited to blood; tissue repertoires likely differ.

Points on this clone: The target antigen is unknown.

This clonotype was sampled from a young man in good health. Some clones in this sample may be carry-over from other donors' samples. The sequenced sample consisted of memory CD4+ T cells from PBMCs. Subset reported: CD45RA-negative fraction. This chain links TRBV28 with TRBJ2-2, with TRBD2 matching 8 bases. CDR3 amino acids: CASRPVREGLDTGELFF. The DNA for the CDR3 is TGTGCCAGCAGACCCGTCCGGGAGGGCCTCGATACCGGGGAGCTGTTTTTT. Full variable domain (outside the CDR3, taken from reference TRBV28 and TRBJ2-2): DVKVTQSSRYLVKRTGEKVFLECVQDMDHENMFWYRQDPGLGLRLIYFSYDVKMKEKGDIPEGYSVSREKKERFSLILESASTNQTSMYLCASRPVREGLDTGELFFGEGSRLTVL.